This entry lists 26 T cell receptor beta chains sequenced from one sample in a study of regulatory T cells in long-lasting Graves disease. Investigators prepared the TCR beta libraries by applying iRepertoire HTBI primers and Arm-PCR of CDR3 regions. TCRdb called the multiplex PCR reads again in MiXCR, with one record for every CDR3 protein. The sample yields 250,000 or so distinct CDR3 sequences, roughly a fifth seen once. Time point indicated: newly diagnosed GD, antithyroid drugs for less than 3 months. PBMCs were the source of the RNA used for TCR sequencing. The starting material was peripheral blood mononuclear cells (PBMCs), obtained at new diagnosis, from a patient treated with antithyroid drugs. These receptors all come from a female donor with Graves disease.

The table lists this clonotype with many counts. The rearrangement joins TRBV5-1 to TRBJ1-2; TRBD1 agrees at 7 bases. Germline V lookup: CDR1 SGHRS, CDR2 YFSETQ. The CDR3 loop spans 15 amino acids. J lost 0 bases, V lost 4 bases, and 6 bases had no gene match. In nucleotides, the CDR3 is TGCGCCAGCAGCGGTCTTGGGACAGCTAACTATGGCTACACCTTC. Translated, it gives CASSGLGTANYGYTF.

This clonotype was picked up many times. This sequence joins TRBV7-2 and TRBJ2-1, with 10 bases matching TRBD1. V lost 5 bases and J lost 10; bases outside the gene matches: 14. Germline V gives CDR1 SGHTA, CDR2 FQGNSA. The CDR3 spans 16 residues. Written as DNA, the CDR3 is TGTGCCAGCAGCCCCCCGCGGGACAGGGGACCTCGGGAGCAGTTCTTC. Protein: CASSPPRDRGPREQFF.

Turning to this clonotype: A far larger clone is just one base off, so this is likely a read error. The CDR3 protein is CASSPGLEGVQETQYF. Written as DNA, the CDR3 is TGTGCCAGCAGCCCGGGACTAGAGGGAGTTCAAGAGACCCAGTACTTC. The chain combines TRBV7-8 with TRBJ2-4; 8 positions agree with TRBD2. TRBJ2-5 explains the end of the DNA better; the J call may be wrong. CDR3 length equals 16 residues. CDR1 SGHVS and CDR2 FQNEAQ come from the germline V gene.

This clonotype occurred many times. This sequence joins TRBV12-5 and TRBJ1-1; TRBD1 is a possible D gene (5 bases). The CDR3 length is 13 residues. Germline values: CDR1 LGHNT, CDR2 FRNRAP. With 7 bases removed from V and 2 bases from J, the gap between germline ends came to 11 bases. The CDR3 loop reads CASAQDINTEAFF. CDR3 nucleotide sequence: TGTGCTAGTGCTCAGGACATTAACACTGAAGCTTTCTTT. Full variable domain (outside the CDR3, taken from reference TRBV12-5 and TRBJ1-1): DARVTQTPRHKVTEMGQEVTMRCQPILGHNTVFWYRQTMMQGLELLAYFRNRAPLDDSGMPKDRFSAEMPDATLATLKIQPSEPRDSAVYFCASAQDINTEAFFGQGTRLTVV.

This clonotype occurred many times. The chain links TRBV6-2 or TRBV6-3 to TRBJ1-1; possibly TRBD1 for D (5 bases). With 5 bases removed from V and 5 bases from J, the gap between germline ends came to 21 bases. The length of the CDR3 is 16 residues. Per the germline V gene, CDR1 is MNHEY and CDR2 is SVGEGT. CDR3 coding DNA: TGTGCCAGCAGTAACCGAAGGGGCCCCGGATGGACTGAAGCTTTCTTT. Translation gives CASSNRRGPGWTEAFF.

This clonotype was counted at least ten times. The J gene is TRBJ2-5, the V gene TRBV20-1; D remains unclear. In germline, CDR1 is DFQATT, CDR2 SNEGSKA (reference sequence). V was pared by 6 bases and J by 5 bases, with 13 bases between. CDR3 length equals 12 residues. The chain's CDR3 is CSASTPSETQYF. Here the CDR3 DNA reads TGCAGTGCCTCGACACCGAGCGAGACCCAGTACTTC.

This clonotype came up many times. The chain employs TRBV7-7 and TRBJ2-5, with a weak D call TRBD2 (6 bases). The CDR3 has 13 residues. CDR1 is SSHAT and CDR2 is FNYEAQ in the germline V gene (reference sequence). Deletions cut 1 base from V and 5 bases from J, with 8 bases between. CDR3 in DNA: TGTGCCAGCAGCTTAGGGGAGGATGAGACCCAGTACTTC. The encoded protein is CASSLGEDETQYF.

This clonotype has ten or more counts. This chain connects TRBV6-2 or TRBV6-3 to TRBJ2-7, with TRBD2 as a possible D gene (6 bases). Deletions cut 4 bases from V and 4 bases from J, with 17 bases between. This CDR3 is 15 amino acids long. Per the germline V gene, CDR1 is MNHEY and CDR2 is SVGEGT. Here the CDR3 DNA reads TGTGCCAGCAGTTTAAGCGGGCCTACCTCGTACGAGCAGTACTTC. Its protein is CASSLSGPTSYEQYF.

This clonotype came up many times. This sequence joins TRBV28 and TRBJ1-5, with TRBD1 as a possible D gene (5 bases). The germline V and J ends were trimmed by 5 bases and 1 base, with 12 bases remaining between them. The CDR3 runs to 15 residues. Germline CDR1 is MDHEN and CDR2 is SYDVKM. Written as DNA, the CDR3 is TGTGCCAGCAGTCCCGGGGGGGACAGCAATCAGCCCCAGCATTTT. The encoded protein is CASSPGGDSNQPQHF.

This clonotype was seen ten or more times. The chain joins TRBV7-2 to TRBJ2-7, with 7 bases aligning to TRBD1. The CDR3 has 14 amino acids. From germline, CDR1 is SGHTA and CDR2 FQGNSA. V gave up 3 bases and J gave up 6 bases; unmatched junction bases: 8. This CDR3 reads CASSLRGGPIEQYF. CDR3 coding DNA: TGTGCCAGCAGCTTGAGAGGGGGCCCGATCGAGCAGTACTTC. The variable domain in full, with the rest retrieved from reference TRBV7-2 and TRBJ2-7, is GAGVSQSPSNKVTEKGKDVELRCDPISGHTALYWYRQSLGQGLEFLIYFQGNSAPDKSGLPSDRFSAERTGGSVSTLTIQRTQQEDSAVYLCASSLRGGPIEQYFGPGTRLTVT.

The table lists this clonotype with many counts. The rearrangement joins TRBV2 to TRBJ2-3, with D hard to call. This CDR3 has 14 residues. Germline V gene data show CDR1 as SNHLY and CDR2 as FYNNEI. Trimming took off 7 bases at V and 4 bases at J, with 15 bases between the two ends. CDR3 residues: CASIPKGVSDTQYF. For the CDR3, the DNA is TGTGCCAGCATCCCAAAGGGTGTTTCAGATACGCAGTATTTT. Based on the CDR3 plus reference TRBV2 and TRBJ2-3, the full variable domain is EPEVTQTPSHQVTQMGQEVILRCVPISNHLYFYWYRQILGQKVEFLVSFYNNEISEKSEIFDDQFSVERPDGSNFTLKIRSTKLEDSAMYFCASIPKGVSDTQYFGPGTRLTVL.

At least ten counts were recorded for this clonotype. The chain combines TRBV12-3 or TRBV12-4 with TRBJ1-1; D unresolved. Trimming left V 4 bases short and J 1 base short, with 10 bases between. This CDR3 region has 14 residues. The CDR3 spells CASSSRLPNTEAFF. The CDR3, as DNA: TGTGCCAGCAGTTCCCGACTCCCGAACACTGAAGCTTTCTTT.

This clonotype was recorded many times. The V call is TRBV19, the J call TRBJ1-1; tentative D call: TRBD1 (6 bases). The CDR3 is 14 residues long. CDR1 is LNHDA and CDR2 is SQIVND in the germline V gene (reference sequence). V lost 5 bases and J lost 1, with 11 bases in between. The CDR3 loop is CASSAGTPNTEAFF. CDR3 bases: TGTGCCAGTAGTGCCGGGACACCGAACACTGAAGCTTTCTTT.

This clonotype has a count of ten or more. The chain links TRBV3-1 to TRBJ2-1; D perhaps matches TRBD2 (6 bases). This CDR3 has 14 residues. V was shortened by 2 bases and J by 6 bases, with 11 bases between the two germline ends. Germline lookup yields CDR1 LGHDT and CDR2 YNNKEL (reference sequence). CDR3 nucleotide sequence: TGTGCCAGCAGCCAACAAGCTAGCGTCAATGAGCAGTTCTTC. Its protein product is CASSQQASVNEQFF.

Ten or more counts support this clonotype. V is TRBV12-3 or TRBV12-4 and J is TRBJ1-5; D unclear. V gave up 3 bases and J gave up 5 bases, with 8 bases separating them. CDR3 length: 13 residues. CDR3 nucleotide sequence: TGTGCCAGCAGTTTGGACGGTTATCAGCCCCAGCATTTT. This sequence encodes CASSLDGYQPQHF.

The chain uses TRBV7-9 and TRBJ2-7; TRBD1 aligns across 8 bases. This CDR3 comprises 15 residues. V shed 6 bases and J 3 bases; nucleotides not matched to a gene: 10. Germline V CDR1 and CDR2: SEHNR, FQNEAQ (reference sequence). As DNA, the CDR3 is TGTGCCAGCAGTTCCCCACAGGGGGTAGGCTACGAGCAGTACTTC. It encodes CASSSPQGVGYEQYF. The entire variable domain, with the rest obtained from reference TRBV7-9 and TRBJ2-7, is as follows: DTGVSQNPRHKITKRGQNVTFRCDPISEHNRLYWYRQTLGQGPEFLTYFQNEAQLEKSRLLSDRFSAERPKGSFSTLEIQRTEQGDSAMYLCASSSPQGVGYEQYFGPGTRLTVT.

CDR3 bases: TGTGCCAGCAGCAAAGGGTGGGAAGAGCAGTACTTC. Protein: CASSKGWEEQYF. V usage is TRBV7-9 and J usage is TRBJ2-7, with unresolved D. Between the trimmed V and J ends, which lost 5 bases and 7 bases, there was a span of 12 bases. CDR1 SEHNR and CDR2 FQNEAQ come from the germline V gene (reference sequence). This CDR3 contains 12 residues.

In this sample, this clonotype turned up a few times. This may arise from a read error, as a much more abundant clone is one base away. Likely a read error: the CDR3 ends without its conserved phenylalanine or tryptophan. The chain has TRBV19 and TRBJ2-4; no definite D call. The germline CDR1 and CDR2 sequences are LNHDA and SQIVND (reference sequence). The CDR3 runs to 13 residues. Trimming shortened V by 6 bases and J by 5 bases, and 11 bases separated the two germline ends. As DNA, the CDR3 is TGTGCCAGTAGCTATGGTCGGGAAAACATTCAGTACCTC. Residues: CASSYGRENIQYL.

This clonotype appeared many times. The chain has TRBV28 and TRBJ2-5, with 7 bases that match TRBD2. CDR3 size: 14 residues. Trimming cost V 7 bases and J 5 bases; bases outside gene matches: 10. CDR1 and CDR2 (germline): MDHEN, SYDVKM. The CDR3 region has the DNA TGTGCCAGCACCCCCCCGGGAGGCGGTGAGACCCAGTACTTC. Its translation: CASTPPGGGETQYF. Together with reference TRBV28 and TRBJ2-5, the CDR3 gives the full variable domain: DVKVTQSSRYLVKRTGEKVFLECVQDMDHENMFWYRQDPGLGLRLIYFSYDVKMKEKGDIPEGYSVSREKKERFSLILESASTNQTSMYLCASTPPGGGETQYFGPGTRLLVL.

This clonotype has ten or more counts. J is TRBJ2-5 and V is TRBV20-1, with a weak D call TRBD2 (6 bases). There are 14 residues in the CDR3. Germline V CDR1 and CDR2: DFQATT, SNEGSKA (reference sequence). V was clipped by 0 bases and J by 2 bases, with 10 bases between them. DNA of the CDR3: TGCAGTGCTAGAGATCGACGGGGGCAAGAGACCCAGTACTTC. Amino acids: CSARDRRGQETQYF.

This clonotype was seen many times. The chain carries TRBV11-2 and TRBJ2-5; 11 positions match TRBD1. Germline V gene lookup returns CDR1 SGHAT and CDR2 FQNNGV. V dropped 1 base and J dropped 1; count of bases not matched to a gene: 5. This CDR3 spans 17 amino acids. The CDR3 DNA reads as TGTGCCAGCAGCTTAGGGGACAGGGGGTTTGGCCAAGAGACCCAGTACTTC. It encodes CASSLGDRGFGQETQYF.

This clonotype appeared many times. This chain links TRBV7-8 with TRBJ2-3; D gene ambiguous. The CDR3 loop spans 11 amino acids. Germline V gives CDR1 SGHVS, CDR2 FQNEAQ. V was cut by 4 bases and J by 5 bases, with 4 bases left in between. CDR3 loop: CASSSRDTQYF. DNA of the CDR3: TGTGCCAGCAGCTCCAGAGATACGCAGTATTTT.

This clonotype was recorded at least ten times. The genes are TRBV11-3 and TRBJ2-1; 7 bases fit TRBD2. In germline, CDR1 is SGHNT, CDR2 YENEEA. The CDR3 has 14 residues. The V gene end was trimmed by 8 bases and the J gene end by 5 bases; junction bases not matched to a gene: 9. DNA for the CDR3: TGTGCCAGCCGCGTGGGGGGGGGAAACAATGAGCAGTTCTTC. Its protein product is CASRVGGGNNEQFF.

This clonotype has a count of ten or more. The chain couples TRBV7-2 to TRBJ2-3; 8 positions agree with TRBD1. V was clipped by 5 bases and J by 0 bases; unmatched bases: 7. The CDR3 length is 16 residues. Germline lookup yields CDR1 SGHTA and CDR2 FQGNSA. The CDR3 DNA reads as TGTGCCAGCAGCAACAGGGGGTGGTCTAGCACAGATACGCAGTATTTT. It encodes CASSNRGWSSTDTQYF.

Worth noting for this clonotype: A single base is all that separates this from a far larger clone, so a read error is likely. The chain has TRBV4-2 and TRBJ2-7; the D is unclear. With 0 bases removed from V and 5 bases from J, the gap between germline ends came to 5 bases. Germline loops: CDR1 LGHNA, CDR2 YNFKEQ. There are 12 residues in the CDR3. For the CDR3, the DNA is TGTGCCAGCAGCCAAGATCTGGACGAGCAGTACTTC. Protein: CASSQDLDEQYF.

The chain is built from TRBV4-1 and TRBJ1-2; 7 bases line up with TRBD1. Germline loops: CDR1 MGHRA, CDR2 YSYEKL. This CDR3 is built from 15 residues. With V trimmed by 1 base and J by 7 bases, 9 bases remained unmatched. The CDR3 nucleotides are TGCGCCAGCAGCCAAGTCCCAGGGGGTATGGTTGGCTACACCTTC. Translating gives CASSQVPGGMVGYTF.